This T cell receptor (beta chain) emerged from a study of cytomegalovirus exposure and HLA in healthy donors. Background on the study: In an early release, HLA-typed donors contributed 77 million or so unique TCR sequences.

Points from the study as a whole: Presence/absence analyses supposed approximately even sequencing depth among donors.

With respect to this clone: The antigen remains undetermined.

The trim removed 3 bases at V and 7 bases at J, leaving 6 bases unmatched. This CDR3 contains 15 residues. Germline values: CDR1 SEHNR, CDR2 FQNEAQ (reference sequence). PCR used 60 Vbeta primers and 13 Jbeta primers. Assay: immunoSEQ multiplex PCR; the TCRdb copy retains only in-frame clones and omits some. Of 150,000 to 200,000 clones in the sample, approximately 80% are singletons; the top ten hold over 2%. The receptor was derived from a woman between 45 and 65 years old in good health and CMV-seronegative. Source material: PBMCs. This sequence joins TRBV7-9 and TRBJ2-1; TRBD1 matches at 10 bases. This CDR3 is CASSLGQGITNEQFF. The CDR3 coding sequence is TGTGCCAGCAGCTTGGGACAGGGGATTACAAATGAGCAGTTCTTC.